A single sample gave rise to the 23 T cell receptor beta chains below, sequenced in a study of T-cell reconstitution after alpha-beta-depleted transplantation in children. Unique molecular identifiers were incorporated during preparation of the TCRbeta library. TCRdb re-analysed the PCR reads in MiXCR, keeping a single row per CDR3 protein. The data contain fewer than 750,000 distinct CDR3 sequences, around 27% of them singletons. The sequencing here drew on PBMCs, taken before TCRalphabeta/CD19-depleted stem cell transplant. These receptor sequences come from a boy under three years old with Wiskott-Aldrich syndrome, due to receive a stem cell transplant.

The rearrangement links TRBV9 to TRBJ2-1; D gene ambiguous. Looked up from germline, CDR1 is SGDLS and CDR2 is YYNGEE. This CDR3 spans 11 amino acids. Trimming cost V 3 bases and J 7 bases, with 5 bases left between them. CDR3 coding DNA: TGTGCCAGCAGCGGATTAAATGAGCAGTTCTTC. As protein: CASSGLNEQFF.

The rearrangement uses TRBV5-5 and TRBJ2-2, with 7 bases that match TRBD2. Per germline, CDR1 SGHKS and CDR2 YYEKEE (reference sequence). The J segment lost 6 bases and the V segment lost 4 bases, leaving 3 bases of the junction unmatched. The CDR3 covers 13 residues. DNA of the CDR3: TGTGCCAGCAGCGGGAGGGGACCCGGGGAGCTGTTTTTT. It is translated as CASSGRGPGELFF.

CDR3 protein: CAISRRREETQYF. CDR3 bases: TGTGCCATCAGTCGTCGGCGGGAAGAGACCCAGTACTTC. The rearrangement uses TRBV10-3 and TRBJ2-5, with D possibly TRBD2 on 5 matching bases. V lost 5 bases to trimming and J lost 3 bases, with 10 bases between them. The CDR3 contains 13 residues. Per the germline V gene, CDR1 is ENHRY and CDR2 is SYGVKD.

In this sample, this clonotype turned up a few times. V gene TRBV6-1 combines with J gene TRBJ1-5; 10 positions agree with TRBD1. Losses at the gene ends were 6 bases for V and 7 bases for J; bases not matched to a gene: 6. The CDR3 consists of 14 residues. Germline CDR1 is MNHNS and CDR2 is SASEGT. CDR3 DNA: TGTGCCAGCAGGGGGACAGGGGTTGAGCAGCCCCAGCATTTT. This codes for CASRGTGVEQPQHF.

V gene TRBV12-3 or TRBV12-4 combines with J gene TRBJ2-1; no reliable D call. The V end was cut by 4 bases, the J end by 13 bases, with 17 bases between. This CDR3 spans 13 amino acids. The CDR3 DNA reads TGTGCCAGCAGTTCCCTCCGTTCGGGCCCTCAGTTCTTC. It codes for CASSSLRSGPQFF.

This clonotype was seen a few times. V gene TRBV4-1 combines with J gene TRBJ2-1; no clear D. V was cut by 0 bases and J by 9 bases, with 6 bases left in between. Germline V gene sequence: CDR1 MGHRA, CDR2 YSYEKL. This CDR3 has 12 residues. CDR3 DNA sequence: TGCGCCAGCAGCCAAGATCTCGGTGAGCAGTTCTTC. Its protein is CASSQDLGEQFF.

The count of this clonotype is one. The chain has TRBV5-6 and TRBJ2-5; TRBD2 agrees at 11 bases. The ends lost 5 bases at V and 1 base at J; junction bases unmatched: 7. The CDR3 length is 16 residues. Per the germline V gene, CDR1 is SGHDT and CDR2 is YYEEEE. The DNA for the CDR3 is TGTGCCAGCAGACCGGGACTAGCGGCCCCCCAAGAGACCCAGTACTTC. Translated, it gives CASRPGLAAPQETQYF.

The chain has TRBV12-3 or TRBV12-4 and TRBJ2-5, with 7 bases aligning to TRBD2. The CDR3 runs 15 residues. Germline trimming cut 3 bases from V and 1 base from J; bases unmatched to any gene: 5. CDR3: CASSLRRGTQETQYF. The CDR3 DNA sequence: TGTGCCAGCAGTTTGCGGCGGGGGACCCAAGAGACCCAGTACTTC.

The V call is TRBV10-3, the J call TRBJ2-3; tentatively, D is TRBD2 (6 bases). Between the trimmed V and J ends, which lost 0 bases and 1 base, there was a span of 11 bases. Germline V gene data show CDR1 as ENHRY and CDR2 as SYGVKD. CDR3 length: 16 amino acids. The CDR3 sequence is CAISESRGRGTDTQYF. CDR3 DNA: TGTGCCATCAGTGAGTCGCGGGGCAGGGGCACAGATACGCAGTATTTT.

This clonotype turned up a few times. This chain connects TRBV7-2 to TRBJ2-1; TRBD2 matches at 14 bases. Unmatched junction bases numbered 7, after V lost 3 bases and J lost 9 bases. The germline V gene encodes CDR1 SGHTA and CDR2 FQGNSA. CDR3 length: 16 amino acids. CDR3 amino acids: CASSFMTSGRAGEQFF. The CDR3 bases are TGTGCCAGCAGCTTCATGACTAGCGGGAGGGCGGGTGAGCAGTTCTTC.

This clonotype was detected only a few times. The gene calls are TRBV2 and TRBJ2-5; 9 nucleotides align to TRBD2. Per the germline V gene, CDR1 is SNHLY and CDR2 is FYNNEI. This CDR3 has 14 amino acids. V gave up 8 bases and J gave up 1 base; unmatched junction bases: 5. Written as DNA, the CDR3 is TGTGCCAGCGAATCTAGCGGGGTCCAAGAGACCCAGTACTTC. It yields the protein CASESSGVQETQYF.

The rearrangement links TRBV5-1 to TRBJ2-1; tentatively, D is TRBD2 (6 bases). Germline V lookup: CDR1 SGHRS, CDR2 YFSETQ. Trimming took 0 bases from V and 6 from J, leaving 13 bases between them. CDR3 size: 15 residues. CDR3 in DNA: TGCGCCAGCAGCTTGGGGGTAGCGGTGTTCAATGAGCAGTTCTTC. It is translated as CASSLGVAVFNEQFF.

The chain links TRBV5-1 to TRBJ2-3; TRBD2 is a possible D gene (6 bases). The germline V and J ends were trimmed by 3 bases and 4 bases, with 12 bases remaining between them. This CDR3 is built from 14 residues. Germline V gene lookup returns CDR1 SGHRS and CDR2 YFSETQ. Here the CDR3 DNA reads TGCGCCAGCAGCTGGGGGGACTTTTCAGATACGCAGTATTTT. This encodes CASSWGDFSDTQYF.

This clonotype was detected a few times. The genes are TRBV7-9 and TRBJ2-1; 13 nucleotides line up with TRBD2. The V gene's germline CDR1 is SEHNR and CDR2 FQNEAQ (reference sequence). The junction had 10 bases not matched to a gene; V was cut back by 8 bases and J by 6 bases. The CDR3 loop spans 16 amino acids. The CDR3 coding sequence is TGTGCCAGCCGACTTGCCGGGACTAGCGGGACCAATGAGCAGTTCTTC. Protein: CASRLAGTSGTNEQFF.

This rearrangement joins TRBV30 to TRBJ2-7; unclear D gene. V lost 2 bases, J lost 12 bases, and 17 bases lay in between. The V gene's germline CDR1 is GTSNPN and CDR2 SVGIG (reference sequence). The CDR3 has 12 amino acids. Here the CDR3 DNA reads TGTGCCTGGAGTCTACCCTGGACGGAACGGTACTTC. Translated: CAWSLPWTERYF.

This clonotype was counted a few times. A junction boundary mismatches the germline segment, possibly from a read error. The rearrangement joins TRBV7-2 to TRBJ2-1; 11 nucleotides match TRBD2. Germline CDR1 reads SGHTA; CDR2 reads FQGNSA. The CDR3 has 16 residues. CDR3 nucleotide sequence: TGTGCCAGCAGCTTAGATAGCGGGAGGGCCTATAATGAGCAGTTCTTC. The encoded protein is CASSLDSGRAYNEQFF.

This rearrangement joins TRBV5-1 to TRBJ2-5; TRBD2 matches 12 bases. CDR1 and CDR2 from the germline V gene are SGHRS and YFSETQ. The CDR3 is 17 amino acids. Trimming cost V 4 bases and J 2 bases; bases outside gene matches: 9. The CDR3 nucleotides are TGCGCCAGCAGCAAGGAGAGACTAGCGGGAGTTCAAGAGACCCAGTACTTC. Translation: CASSKERLAGVQETQYF.

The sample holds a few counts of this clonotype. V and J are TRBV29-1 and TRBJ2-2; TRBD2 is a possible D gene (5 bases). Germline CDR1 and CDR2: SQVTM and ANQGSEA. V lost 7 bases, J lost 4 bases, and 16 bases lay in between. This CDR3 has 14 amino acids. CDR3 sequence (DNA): TGCAGCGGAAGAGGTTTAGGAGGCACCGGGGAGCTGTTTTTT. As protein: CSGRGLGGTGELFF.

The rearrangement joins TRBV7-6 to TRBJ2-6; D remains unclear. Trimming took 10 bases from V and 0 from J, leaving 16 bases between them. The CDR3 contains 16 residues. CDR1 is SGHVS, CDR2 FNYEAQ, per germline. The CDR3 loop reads CATRANPYSGANVLTF. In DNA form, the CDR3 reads TGTGCCACCCGGGCTAACCCCTACTCTGGGGCCAACGTCCTGACTTTC. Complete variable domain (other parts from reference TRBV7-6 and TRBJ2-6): GAGVSQSPRYKVTKRGQDVALRCDPISGHVSLYWYRQALGQGPEFLTYFNYEAQQDKSGLPNDRFSAERPEGSISTLTIQRTEQRDSAMYRCATRANPYSGANVLTFGAGSRLTVL.

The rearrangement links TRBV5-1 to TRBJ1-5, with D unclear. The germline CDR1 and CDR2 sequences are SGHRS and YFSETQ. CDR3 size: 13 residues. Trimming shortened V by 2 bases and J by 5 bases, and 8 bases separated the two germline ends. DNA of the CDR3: TGCGCCAGCAGCTTAGACGGTTATCAGCCCCAGCATTTT. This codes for CASSLDGYQPQHF.

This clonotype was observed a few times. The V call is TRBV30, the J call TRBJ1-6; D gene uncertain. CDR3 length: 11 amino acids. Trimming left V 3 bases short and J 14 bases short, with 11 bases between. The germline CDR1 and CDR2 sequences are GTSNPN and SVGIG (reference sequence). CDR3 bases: TGTGCCTGGAGGGATAATTCGGCCCTCCACTTT. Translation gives CAWRDNSALHF. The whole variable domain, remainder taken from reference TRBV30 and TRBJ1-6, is SQTIHQWPATLVQPVGSPLSLECTVEGTSNPNLYWYRQAAGRGLQLLFYSVGIGQISSEVPQNLSASRPQDRQFILSSKKLLLSDSGFYLCAWRDNSALHFGNGTRLTVT.

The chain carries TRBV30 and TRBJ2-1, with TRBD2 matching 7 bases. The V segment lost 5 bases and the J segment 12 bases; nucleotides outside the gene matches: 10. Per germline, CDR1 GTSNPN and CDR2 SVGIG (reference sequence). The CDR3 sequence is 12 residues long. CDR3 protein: CAWFRGPGGQFF. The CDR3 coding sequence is TGTGCCTGGTTTCGGGGCCCGGGGGGGCAGTTCTTC.

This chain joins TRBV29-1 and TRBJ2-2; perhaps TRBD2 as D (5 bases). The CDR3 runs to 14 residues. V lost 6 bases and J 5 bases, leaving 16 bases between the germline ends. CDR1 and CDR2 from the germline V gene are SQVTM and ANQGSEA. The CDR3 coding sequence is TGCAGCGTCGGACGGGGTGAAGGGACCGGGGAGCTGTTTTTT. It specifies CSVGRGEGTGELFF.